A selection of T cell receptor beta chains follows, all from one sample in a study of T cells after yellow fever vaccination. TCRdb passed the 5' RACE reads through MiXCR, listing each CDR3 protein once. This repertoire shows hundreds of thousands of distinct CDR3 sequences, around 3.6% found once; its top ten account for roughly a quarter. Sequencing used PBMCs, obtained on the day of the yellow fever booster vaccination. Receptor source: a man aged 18 to 29 who received the YFV17D yellow fever vaccine. Both conserved end residues are part of each CDR3. The D gene is left open where the match is weak. Size values are once, few and many counts, or a class for expanded clones, and some rows have none.

v_call: TRBV4-3; d_call: .; j_call: TRBJ1-2; clone_size: .; cdr3_nt: TGCGCCAGCAGCCAAGGGGGGCAGGGGTTGGAATTAAGTGGCTACACCTTC; cdr3_aa: CASSQGGQGLELSGYTF
v_call: TRBV19; d_call: TRBD2; j_call: TRBJ2-1; clone_size: many; cdr3_nt: TGTGCCAGTAGTCCGACTAGCGGGGACTTCAATGAGCAGTTCTTC; cdr3_aa: CASSPTSGDFNEQFF
v_call: TRBV7-2; d_call: .; j_call: TRBJ2-5; clone_size: many; cdr3_nt: TGTGCCAGCAGCTTAGCGAGGACCGCCGGGACCCAGTACTTC; cdr3_aa: CASSLARTAGTQYF
v_call: TRBV24-1; d_call: .; j_call: TRBJ2-3; clone_size: many; cdr3_nt: TGTGCCACCAGTGATTTTGGGGAAGCGGATACGCAGTATTTT; cdr3_aa: CATSDFGEADTQYF
v_call: TRBV12-5; d_call: .; j_call: TRBJ2-2; clone_size: .; cdr3_nt: TGTGCTAGTGGCGGAGGGAACGGGGAGCTGTTTTTT; cdr3_aa: CASGGGNGELFF
v_call: TRBV7-2; d_call: .; j_call: TRBJ2-7; clone_size: many; cdr3_nt: TGTGCCAGCAGCTTTGAACTAGCCTACGAGCAGTACTTC; cdr3_aa: CASSFELAYEQYF
v_call: TRBV24-1; d_call: .; j_call: TRBJ2-5; clone_size: few; cdr3_nt: TGTGCCACCAGTGATTTTACGCCAGGTGGGGAGACCCAGTACTTC; cdr3_aa: CATSDFTPGGETQYF
v_call: TRBV29-1; d_call: .; j_call: TRBJ2-2; clone_size: few; cdr3_nt: TGCAGCGTTCCCACGAACACCGGGGAGCTGTTTTTT; cdr3_aa: CSVPTNTGELFF
v_call: TRBV28; d_call: .; j_call: TRBJ1-1; clone_size: many; cdr3_nt: TGTGCCAGCAGTTTCGGGTTCCACACTGAAGCTTTCTTT; cdr3_aa: CASSFGFHTEAFF
v_call: TRBV27; d_call: TRBD2; j_call: TRBJ2-3; clone_size: .; cdr3_nt: TGTGCCAGCAGTACCATTGGGCGGGGGGGCACAGATACGCAGTATTTT; cdr3_aa: CASSTIGRGGTDTQYF
v_call: TRBV2; d_call: .; j_call: TRBJ2-1; clone_size: many; cdr3_nt: TGTGCCAGCAAATCTAATGTAGACAGATACAATGAGCAGTTCTTC; cdr3_aa: CASKSNVDRYNEQFF
v_call: TRBV5-1; d_call: .; j_call: TRBJ2-6; clone_size: .; cdr3_nt: TGCGCCAGCAGCAACGGGACATCTGGGGCCAACGTCCTGACTTTC; cdr3_aa: CASSNGTSGANVLTF
v_call: TRBV7-2; d_call: .; j_call: TRBJ1-1; clone_size: many; cdr3_nt: TGTGCCAGCAGCTTAGTGGGCTGGGACATGAACACTGAAGCTTTCTTT; cdr3_aa: CASSLVGWDMNTEAFF
v_call: TRBV28; d_call: TRBD1; j_call: TRBJ2-7; clone_size: few; cdr3_nt: TGTGCCAGCAGCTCGGGACAGACAACCTACGAGCAGTACTTC; cdr3_aa: CASSSGQTTYEQYF
v_call: TRBV7-2; d_call: TRBD2; j_call: TRBJ2-7; clone_size: .; cdr3_nt: TGTGCCAGCAGAGCGGGGATTTCCTACGAGCAGTACTTC; cdr3_aa: CASRAGISYEQYF
v_call: TRBV28; d_call: TRBD2; j_call: TRBJ2-5; clone_size: many; cdr3_nt: TGTGCCAGCAGTTTCCCCTCTGGGACTATAGAGACCCAGTACTTC; cdr3_aa: CASSFPSGTIETQYF
v_call: TRBV5-6; d_call: .; j_call: TRBJ2-5; clone_size: many; cdr3_nt: TGTGCCAGCAGCCGGGGAACGGAAGAGACCCAGTACTTC; cdr3_aa: CASSRGTEETQYF
v_call: TRBV2; d_call: .; j_call: TRBJ2-6; clone_size: many; cdr3_nt: TGTGCCAGCAGTGACTCTGGGGCCAACGTCCTGACTTTC; cdr3_aa: CASSDSGANVLTF
v_call: TRBV7-2; d_call: .; j_call: TRBJ1-2; clone_size: few; cdr3_nt: TGTGCCAGCAGCTTAGCCGACACTTCTAACTATGGCTACACCTTC; cdr3_aa: CASSLADTSNYGYTF
v_call: TRBV10-3; d_call: .; j_call: TRBJ1-1; clone_size: many; cdr3_nt: TGTGCCATCACCCTAGGGTTGAACACTGAAGCTTTCTTT; cdr3_aa: CAITLGLNTEAFF
v_call: TRBV5-1; d_call: TRBD1; j_call: TRBJ2-7; clone_size: .; cdr3_nt: TGCGCCAGCAGCTACCTCAGGGGGCTCGGAAGCTACGAGCAGTACTTC; cdr3_aa: CASSYLRGLGSYEQYF
v_call: TRBV27; d_call: .; j_call: TRBJ2-2; clone_size: many; cdr3_nt: TGTGCCAGCAGTTTCATGCCGCCGGGAGCCGGGGAGCTGTTTTTT; cdr3_aa: CASSFMPPGAGELFF
v_call: TRBV6-2/TRBV6-3; d_call: .; j_call: TRBJ1-6; clone_size: many; cdr3_nt: TGTGCCAGCCGACGAGGGTTTTCACCCCTCCACTTT; cdr3_aa: CASRRGFSPLHF
v_call: TRBV7-6; d_call: TRBD2; j_call: TRBJ2-5; clone_size: many; cdr3_nt: TGTGCCAGCAGCCTACCCGGGGGGAGACAGACCCAGTACTTC; cdr3_aa: CASSLPGGRQTQYF
v_call: TRBV5-1; d_call: .; j_call: TRBJ2-3; clone_size: many; cdr3_nt: TGCGCCAGCAGCTTGGCGGGCGGATCCACAGATACGCAGTATTTT; cdr3_aa: CASSLAGGSTDTQYF
v_call: TRBV19; d_call: .; j_call: TRBJ2-1; clone_size: .; cdr3_nt: TGTGCCAGTCACCTAGGGCCCTACAATGAGCAGTTCTTC; cdr3_aa: CASHLGPYNEQFF
v_call: TRBV7-3; d_call: .; j_call: TRBJ2-7; clone_size: many; cdr3_nt: TGTGCCAGCAGCTATACAAAGGACCTAAGGGGGAGCTCCTACGAGCAGTACTTC; cdr3_aa: CASSYTKDLRGSSYEQYF
v_call: TRBV2; d_call: TRBD1; j_call: TRBJ1-2; clone_size: .; cdr3_nt: TGTGCCAGCACGGACGGGACAGGGAATGGCTACACCTTC; cdr3_aa: CASTDGTGNGYTF
v_call: TRBV10-3; d_call: .; j_call: TRBJ2-1; clone_size: many; cdr3_nt: TGTGCCATCACCGAGATGAGGCAGTTCTTC; cdr3_aa: CAITEMRQFF
v_call: TRBV7-9; d_call: .; j_call: TRBJ2-2; clone_size: many; cdr3_nt: TGTGCCAGCTTCCCAGACAGTAACACCGGGGAGCTGTTTTTT; cdr3_aa: CASFPDSNTGELFF
v_call: TRBV7-2; d_call: .; j_call: TRBJ2-3; clone_size: many; cdr3_nt: TGTGCCAGCAGCTTAGCTCTCTTAGATACGCAGTATTTT; cdr3_aa: CASSLALLDTQYF
v_call: TRBV21-1; d_call: .; j_call: TRBJ2-1; clone_size: few; cdr3_nt: TGTGCCAGCAGCAAAGGGTCGGGGGACTACTACAATGAGCAGTTCTTC; cdr3_aa: CASSKGSGDYYNEQFF
v_call: TRBV20-1; d_call: .; j_call: TRBJ1-4; clone_size: many; cdr3_nt: TGCAGTGCTAGAGGAGCCGGGACTTATGAAAAACTGTTTTTT; cdr3_aa: CSARGAGTYEKLFF
v_call: TRBV5-8; d_call: TRBD2; j_call: TRBJ2-5; clone_size: .; cdr3_nt: TGTGCCAGCAGCTTTTACCGGACTAGCGGGGGTTTTACCTATGAGACCCAGTACTTC; cdr3_aa: CASSFYRTSGGFTYETQYF
v_call: TRBV4-3; d_call: .; j_call: TRBJ2-3; clone_size: few; cdr3_nt: TGCGCCAGCAGCCAAAATGGCGAGCGGTACACAGATACGCAGTATTTT; cdr3_aa: CASSQNGERYTDTQYF
v_call: TRBV9; d_call: TRBD1; j_call: TRBJ2-5; clone_size: many; cdr3_nt: TGTGCCAGCAGCTCTACAGGGGGCGCGAAGACCCAGTACTTC; cdr3_aa: CASSSTGGAKTQYF
v_call: TRBV5-1; d_call: TRBD2; j_call: TRBJ2-7; clone_size: few; cdr3_nt: TGCGCCAGCAGCTTGAGTTTGCGACTAGCGACCGCTAAATCCTACGAGCAGTACTTC; cdr3_aa: CASSLSLRLATAKSYEQYF
v_call: TRBV5-1; d_call: .; j_call: TRBJ2-7; clone_size: many; cdr3_nt: TGCGCCAGCAGCTTGGCGGGTCCCGGGACCTACGAGCAGTACTTC; cdr3_aa: CASSLAGPGTYEQYF
v_call: TRBV7-9; d_call: .; j_call: TRBJ2-1; clone_size: few; cdr3_nt: TGTGCCAGCAGCAAACAGGGACCTAAGTACAATGAGCAGTTCTTC; cdr3_aa: CASSKQGPKYNEQFF
v_call: TRBV10-3; d_call: .; j_call: TRBJ1-6; clone_size: few; cdr3_nt: TGTGCCATCAGCGCAGTAGGGGATTCACCCCTCCACTTT; cdr3_aa: CAISAVGDSPLHF
v_call: TRBV7-2; d_call: .; j_call: TRBJ2-1; clone_size: few; cdr3_nt: TGTGCCAGCAGCTTTAAAGGTAGCAATGAGCAGTTCTTC; cdr3_aa: CASSFKGSNEQFF